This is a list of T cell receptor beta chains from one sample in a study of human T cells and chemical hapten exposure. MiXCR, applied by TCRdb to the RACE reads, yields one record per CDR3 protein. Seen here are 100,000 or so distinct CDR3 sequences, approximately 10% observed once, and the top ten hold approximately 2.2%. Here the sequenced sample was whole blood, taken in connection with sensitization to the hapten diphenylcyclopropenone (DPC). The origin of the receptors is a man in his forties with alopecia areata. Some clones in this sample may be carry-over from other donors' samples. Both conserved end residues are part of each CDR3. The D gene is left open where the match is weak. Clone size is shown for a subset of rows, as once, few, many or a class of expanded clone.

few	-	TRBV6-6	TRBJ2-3	TGTGCCAGCAGTAGGACAGGCACAGATACGCAGTATTTT	CASSRTGTDTQYF
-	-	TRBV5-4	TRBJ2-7	TGTGCCAGCAGCCCCGTGGGAGTACCCTACGAGCAGTACTTC	CASSPVGVPYEQYF
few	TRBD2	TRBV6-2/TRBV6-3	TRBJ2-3	TGTGCCAGCAGTTACTCGGGACTAGCGAATACAGATACGCAGTATTTT	CASSYSGLANTDTQYF
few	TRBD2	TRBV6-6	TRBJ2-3	TGTGCCAGCAGACTAGCGGGAGGGCCCTCCGGGGCAGATACGCAGTATTTT	CASRLAGGPSGADTQYF
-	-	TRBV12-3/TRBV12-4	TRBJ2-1	TGTGCCAGCAGCCTTGGACGGGGTGTGAGCTACAATGAGCAGTTCTTC	CASSLGRGVSYNEQFF
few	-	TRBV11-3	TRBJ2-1	TGTGCCAGCGGGAGGGGGGGGTCCTACAATGAGCAGTTCTTC	CASGRGGSYNEQFF
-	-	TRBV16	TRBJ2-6	TGTGCCAGCACCCAGAGGGCTGGGGCCAACGTCCTGACTTTC	CASTQRAGANVLTF
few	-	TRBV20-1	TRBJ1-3	TGCAGTGCTAGGGTGGGGAGCTCTGGAAACACCATATATTTT	CSARVGSSGNTIYF
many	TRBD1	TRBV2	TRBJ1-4	TGTGCCAGCGGGGGGACAGCTCTCGAAAAACTGTTTTTT	CASGGTALEKLFF
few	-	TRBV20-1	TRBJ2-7	TGCAGTGCTAGGTTCTCGGGAATTAACGAGCAGTACTTC	CSARFSGINEQYF
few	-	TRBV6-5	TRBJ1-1	TGTGCCAGCAGTTACAGTCAGGGATTGAACACTGAAGCTTTCTTT	CASSYSQGLNTEAFF
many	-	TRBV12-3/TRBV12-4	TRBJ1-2	TGTGCCAGCAGTTTATTCGCAGATTACTATGGCTACACCTTC	CASSLFADYYGYTF
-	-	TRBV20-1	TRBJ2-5	TGCAGTGCTAGCCGGGGCGGGGGCGGAGGGTGGGAGACCCAGTACTTC	CSASRGGGGGWETQYF
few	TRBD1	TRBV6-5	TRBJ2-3	TGTGCCAGCAGAACCCCCCCGGGACAGGGGGATACGCAGTATTTT	CASRTPPGQGDTQYF
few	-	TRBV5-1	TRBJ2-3	TGCGCCAGCAGCTTGGCCGGTGTCCAAGCTTACACAGATACGCAGTATTTT	CASSLAGVQAYTDTQYF
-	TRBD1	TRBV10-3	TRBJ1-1	TGTGCCATCAGTTTGGGACAGGCGCCTTTTTACAACACTGAAGCTTTCTTT	CAISLGQAPFYNTEAFF
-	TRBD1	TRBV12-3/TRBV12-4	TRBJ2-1	TGTGCCAGCAGTTATGTCCCGGGACAGTACAATGAGCAGTTCTTC	CASSYVPGQYNEQFF
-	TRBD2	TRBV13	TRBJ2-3	TGTGCCAGCAGCGAGGGACTATTCCTTGCGCAGTATTTT	CASSEGLFLAQYF
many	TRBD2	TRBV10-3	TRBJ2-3	TGTGCCATCAGAGGACCCGGGACTAGCGGGAGGGATACGCAGTATTTT	CAIRGPGTSGRDTQYF
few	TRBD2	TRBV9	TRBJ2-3	TGTGCCAGCAGCGTGGTTCCGAGCGGGAGTGACACGCAGTATTTT	CASSVVPSGSDTQYF
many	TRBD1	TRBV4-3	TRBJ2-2	TGCGCCAGCAGCCAAGATGGGCGGGGACAGGGAAGACCCGGGGAGCTGTTTTTT	CASSQDGRGQGRPGELFF
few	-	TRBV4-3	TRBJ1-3	TGCGCCAGCAGCCAAGATTGGGGAGTCTCTGGAAACACCATATATTTT	CASSQDWGVSGNTIYF
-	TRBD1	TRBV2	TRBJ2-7	TGTGCCGGAAAACTCGGACAGGCCGTCTACGAGCAGTACTTC	CAGKLGQAVYEQYF
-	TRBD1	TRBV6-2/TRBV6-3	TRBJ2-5	TGTGCCAGCAGCGACTGGACAGGGGGCAAGACCCAGTACTTC	CASSDWTGGKTQYF
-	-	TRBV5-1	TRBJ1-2	TGCGTCAGCAGCTTGGCAAGCGCCAGACCTTCTAACTATGGCTACACCTTC	CVSSLASARPSNYGYTF
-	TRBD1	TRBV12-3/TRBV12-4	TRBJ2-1	TGTGCCAGCAGTTGGAATGGACAGGGGGCCTTCAATGAGCAGTTCTTC	CASSWNGQGAFNEQFF
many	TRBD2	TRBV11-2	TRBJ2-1	TGTGCCAGCAGCTTAGATCTCCTAGCGGGAGGGCCGGGGAAGCAGTTCTTC	CASSLDLLAGGPGKQFF
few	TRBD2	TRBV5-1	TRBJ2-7	TGCGCCAGCAGCTCCTACACTAGCGCAGCCTACGAGCAGTACTTC	CASSSYTSAAYEQYF
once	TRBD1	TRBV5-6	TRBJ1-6	TGTGCCAGCAGCTTACAGGGGAGCAATTCACCCCTCCACTTT	CASSLQGSNSPLHF
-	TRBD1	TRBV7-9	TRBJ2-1	TGTGCCAGCAGCGAGAACAGGGGGCCAACCTACAATGAGCAGTTCTTC	CASSENRGPTYNEQFF
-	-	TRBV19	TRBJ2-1	TGTGCCAGTAGTATGGGTAGGGTCGATGAGCAGTTCTTC	CASSMGRVDEQFF
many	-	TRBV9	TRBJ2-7	TGTGCCAGCAGCGTAGCTCTAGTATCGTACGAGCAGTACTTC	CASSVALVSYEQYF
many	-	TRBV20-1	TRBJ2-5	TGCAGTGCCCACCTTCGGGGGACAGAGACCCAGTACTTC	CSAHLRGTETQYF
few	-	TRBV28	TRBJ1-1	TGTGCCAGCAGTACCTCCAGGACAGCCCGAGCGACTGAAGCTTTCTTT	CASSTSRTARATEAFF
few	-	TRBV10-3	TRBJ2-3	TGTGCCATCAGTGGTGTCCATAACACAGATACGCAGTATTTT	CAISGVHNTDTQYF
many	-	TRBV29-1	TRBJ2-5	TGCAGCGAAGAGGGGGTAGGAGAGACCCAGTACTTC	CSEEGVGETQYF
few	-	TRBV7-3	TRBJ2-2	TGTGCCAGCAGCTTATATCCGGGACAGAACACCGGGGAGCTGTTTTTT	CASSLYPGQNTGELFF
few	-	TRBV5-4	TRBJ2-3	TGTGCCAGCAGCTTGCAGAGCACAGATACGCAGTATTTT	CASSLQSTDTQYF
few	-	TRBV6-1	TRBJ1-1	TGTGCCAGCAGTGACGGGGGAGGACAGTGGAACACTGAAGCTTTCTTT	CASSDGGGQWNTEAFF
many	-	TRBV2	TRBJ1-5	TGTGCCAGCAGTGAAGGGGGCGAATATCAGCCCCAGCATTTT	CASSEGGEYQPQHF
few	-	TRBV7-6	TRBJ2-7	TGTGCCAGCAGCCACGGGCCCTCCTACGAGCAGTACTTC	CASSHGPSYEQYF
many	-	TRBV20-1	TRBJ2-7	TGCAGTGCTAGAGGAGGATACGAGCAGTACTTC	CSARGGYEQYF
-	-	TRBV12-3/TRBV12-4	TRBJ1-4	TGTGCCAGCAGTTTACGCAGGGGCCATGAAAAACTGTTTTTT	CASSLRRGHEKLFF
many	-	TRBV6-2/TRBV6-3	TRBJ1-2	TGTGCCAGCAGTGACCGGACAGCTAACTATGGCTACACCTTC	CASSDRTANYGYTF
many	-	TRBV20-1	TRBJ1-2	TGCAGTGCTAGAGACCGGACAGCCGGTGGCTACACCTTC	CSARDRTAGGYTF
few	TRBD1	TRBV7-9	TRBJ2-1	TGTGCCAGCAGCTCCGGACAGGGTCCCCGCAATGAGCAGTTCTTC	CASSSGQGPRNEQFF
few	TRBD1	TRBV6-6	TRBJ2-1	TGTGCCAGCAGTTCGATGGGACAGGGGGGCCATGAGCAGTTCTTC	CASSSMGQGGHEQFF
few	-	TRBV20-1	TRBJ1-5	TGCAGTACCAACGGCATTCTAGGGGACAATCAGCCCCAGCATTTT	CSTNGILGDNQPQHF
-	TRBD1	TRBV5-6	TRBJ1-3	TGTGCCAGCAGCCCCCGGGACAGTGGAAACACCATATATTTT	CASSPRDSGNTIYF
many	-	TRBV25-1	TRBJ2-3	TGTGCCAGCAGCCCCGGGGGAGGTTACACAGATACGCAGTATTTT	CASSPGGGYTDTQYF
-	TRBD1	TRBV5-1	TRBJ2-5	TGCGCCAGCAGCTTAGATATCGGGACAGCCGAGACCCAGTACTTC	CASSLDIGTAETQYF
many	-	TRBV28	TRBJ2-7	TGTGCCAGCAGCCTGGCCCTCAGTTCCTACGAGCAGTACTTC	CASSLALSSYEQYF
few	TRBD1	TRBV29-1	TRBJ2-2	TGCAGCGTTGAAAAGGCGGACAGGGGTACCGGGGAGCTGTTTTTT	CSVEKADRGTGELFF
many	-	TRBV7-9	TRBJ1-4	TGTGCCAGCAGCCCTTGGGGAGGAGTCCTGAATGAAAAACTGTTTTTT	CASSPWGGVLNEKLFF
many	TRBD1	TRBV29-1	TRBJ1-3	TGCAGCGCCGGACTTGGACAGGGGGCAGGAAACACCATATATTTT	CSAGLGQGAGNTIYF
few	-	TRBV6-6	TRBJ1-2	TGTGCCAGCAGCCCTGGACAGTTTGATGGCTACACCTTC	CASSPGQFDGYTF
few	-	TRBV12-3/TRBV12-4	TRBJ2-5	TGTGCCAGCAGTTCGGGTTCCGTGGCGGCCCAAGAGACCCAGTACTTC	CASSSGSVAAQETQYF
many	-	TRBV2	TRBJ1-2	TGTGCCAGCAGTAGCGTTGGCTACACCTTC	CASSSVGYTF
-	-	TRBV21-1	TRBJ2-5	TGTGCCAGCAGCAAACCTCTCACTAGCGGGAGGGCCATGGAGACCCAGTACTTC	CASSKPLTSGRAMETQYF
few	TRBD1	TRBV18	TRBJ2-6	TGTGCCAGCTCACCCCCCGCAGACAGGGGGTCCTACTCTGGGGCCAACGTCCTGACTTTC	CASSPPADRGSYSGANVLTF